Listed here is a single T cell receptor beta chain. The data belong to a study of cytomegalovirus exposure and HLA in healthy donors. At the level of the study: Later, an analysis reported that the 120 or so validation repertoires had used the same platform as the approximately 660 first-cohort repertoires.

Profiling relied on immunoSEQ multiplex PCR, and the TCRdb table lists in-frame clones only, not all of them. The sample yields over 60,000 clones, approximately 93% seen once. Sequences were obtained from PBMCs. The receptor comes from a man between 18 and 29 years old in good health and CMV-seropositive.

DNA of the CDR3: TGTGCCAGCAGTCCCGATGGACTAGCGGGAGGGTCCGGGGACAATGAGCAGTTCTTC. This codes for CASSPDGLAGGSGDNEQFF. V gene TRBV6-4 combines with J gene TRBJ2-1; 15 bases align to TRBD2. Germline CDR1 and CDR2: MRHNA and SNTAGT. The trim removed 5 bases at V and 5 bases at J, leaving 13 bases unmatched. The CDR3 runs 19 residues.